This T cell receptor beta chain stems from a study of T cells after yellow fever vaccination. Study background: Fractions with few cells were prepared using SMART-Seq v4 Ultra Low Input.

V lost 3 bases and J lost 4, with 12 bases in between. This CDR3 is 14 amino acids long. The 5'RACE template-switching step produced TCR cDNA and added a universal primer site and UMIs. MiXCR, run by TCRdb on the 5' RACE reads, gives a single entry per CDR3 protein. The sample shows about 210,000 distinct CDR3 sequences, under 3.5% of them seen only once. Findings of the study overall: Reappearance after the booster was seen for most primary-vaccination clones, at roughly 96% CD4 and about 90% CD8. Highly abundant clonotypes carried over from the bulk population could end up in FACS-sorted repertoires as contaminants.

In this sample, this clonotype turned up a few times. The antigen remains undetermined. This specimen was CD4+ T cells sorted from PBMCs, taken 10 days after the yellow fever booster vaccination. The genes are TRBV12-3 or TRBV12-4 and TRBJ1-2; D might be TRBD1 (5 bases). The source of this sequence is a man aged 18 to 29 who received the YFV17D yellow fever vaccine. The CDR3 spells CASSLGQASYGYTF. The CDR3 DNA is TGTGCCAGCAGTTTGGGGCAGGCCTCCTATGGCTACACCTTC.